Shown below are 13 T cell receptor beta chains from a single sample sequenced in a study of blood T cell repertoires in COVID-19. Clones were sequenced by immunoSEQ multiplex PCR, and TCRdb holds only the in-frame ones, with some missing. The data contain fewer than 65,000 clones, approximately 80% of them seen just once; the ten biggest clones take up 25%. Specimen: peripheral blood. Receptors were obtained from a human donor in a cohort sampled during active COVID-19.

This chain joins TRBV11-3 and TRBJ1-1, with a possible D match to TRBD1 (6 bases). Per germline, CDR1 SGHNT and CDR2 YENEEA. The CDR3 is 13 amino acids. V was pared by 5 bases and J by 1 base, with 8 bases between. The CDR3 is CASSRDTNTEAFF. The CDR3 bases are TGTGCCAGCAGCCGGGACACGAACACTGAAGCTTTCTTT.

This sequence joins TRBV5-1 and TRBJ2-7; D gene ambiguous. Germline-derived CDR1 and CDR2 are SGHRS and YFSETQ. V was clipped by 5 bases and J by 3 bases, with 18 bases between them. This CDR3 contains 15 residues. CDR3: CASSPEQLSLYEQYF. The CDR3 bases are TGCGCCAGCAGTCCCGAGCAACTTAGCCTCTACGAGCAGTACTTC.

The J gene is TRBJ2-1, the V gene TRBV7-3; possibly TRBD2 for D (5 bases). The CDR3 consists of 13 residues. Per the germline V gene, CDR1 is SGHTA and CDR2 is FQGTGA. V shed 2 bases and J shed 7 bases, with 9 bases lying between them. CDR3 sequence reads: CASSLGRANEQFF. CDR3 nucleotides: TGTGCCAGCAGCTTAGGGCGGGCTAATGAGCAGTTCTTC.

The chain combines TRBV15 with TRBJ2-3, with D possibly TRBD1 on 6 matching bases. Looked up from germline, CDR1 is LNHNV and CDR2 is YYDKDF (reference sequence). CDR3 length: 16 amino acids. V gave up 3 bases and J gave up 5 bases, with 18 bases separating them. The CDR3 here is CATSREPGVARDTQYF. The CDR3 bases are TGTGCCACCAGCAGGGAACCAGGGGTTGCGCGAGATACGCAGTATTTT.

This clone turned up a few times. V gene TRBV7-9 combines with J gene TRBJ1-2, with a possible D match to TRBD1 (5 bases). CDR1 is SEHNR and CDR2 is FQNEAQ in the germline V gene (reference sequence). The CDR3 is 14 residues long. The V and J ends lost 5 bases and 3 bases respectively, with 13 bases between them. CDR3 sequence (DNA): TGTGCCAGCAGCCCGCCTTGGACATACTATGGCTACACCTTC. Encoded protein: CASSPPWTYYGYTF.

The J gene is TRBJ2-1, the V gene TRBV7-2, with 9 bases that match TRBD1. The trim removed 7 bases at V and 0 bases at J, leaving 1 base unmatched. This CDR3 comprises 14 residues. The germline gives CDR1 SGHTA, CDR2 FQGNSA. CDR3 in amino acids: CASTGQGSYNEQFF. The CDR3 DNA follows: TGTGCCAGCACGGGACAGGGCTCCTACAATGAGCAGTTCTTC.

This clone occurred once. The chain is built from TRBV2 and TRBJ2-7; tentatively, D is TRBD2 (5 bases). Germline CDR1 and CDR2: SNHLY and FYNNEI. The ends were cut back, 7 bases at V and 2 bases at J, with 12 bases in the middle. This CDR3 has 13 residues. The chain's CDR3 is CASTRGKAYEQYF. Here the CDR3 DNA reads TGTGCCAGCACCCGGGGAAAAGCCTACGAGCAGTACTTC.

This clone was counted between two and nine times. The CDR3 DNA follows: TGTGCCAGCAGCTCCCGAACGGGGAATCAGCCCCAGCATTTT. This translates into CASSSRTGNQPQHF. J is TRBJ1-5 and V is TRBV5-6, with no clear D. Trimming pared 3 bases from V and 4 bases from J, leaving 11 bases between. The length of the CDR3 is 14 residues. Germline values: CDR1 SGHDT, CDR2 YYEEEE.

This rearrangement joins TRBV10-2 to TRBJ2-7, with D perhaps TRBD1 (6 bases). The CDR3 extends over 13 amino acids. V gave up 4 bases and J gave up 5 bases, with 12 bases separating them. Germline V gene data show CDR1 as WSHSY and CDR2 as SAAADI. The CDR3 here is CASSGPGQHEQYF. The CDR3 DNA follows: TGCGCCAGCAGTGGTCCGGGACAACACGAGCAGTACTTC.

J is TRBJ1-5 and V is TRBV28; 7 nucleotides agree with TRBD1. The CDR3 is 14 amino acids. The V gene end was trimmed by 8 bases and the J gene end by 5 bases; junction bases not matched to a gene: 9. The V gene's germline CDR1 is MDHEN and CDR2 SYDVKM. CDR3 protein: CASQTGVGYQPQHF. As DNA, the CDR3 is TGTGCCAGCCAAACAGGGGTGGGATATCAGCCCCAGCATTTT.

V usage is TRBV5-1 and J usage is TRBJ2-3, with D possibly TRBD2 on 6 matching bases. Trimming took 2 bases from V and 2 from J, leaving 12 bases between them. CDR1 is SGHRS, CDR2 YFSETQ, per germline. The CDR3 contains 15 residues. The CDR3 DNA reads TGCGCCAGCAGCTTATACGGGAGCCTCACAGATACGCAGTATTTT. It specifies CASSLYGSLTDTQYF.

This CDR3 reads CASTKGAGINQPQHF. In nucleotides, the CDR3 is TGTGCCAGCACTAAAGGGGCAGGAATCAATCAGCCCCAGCATTTT. This chain links TRBV2 with TRBJ1-5; a weak D match, TRBD1 (5 bases). CDR3 length: 15 residues. Trimming took 7 bases from V and 3 from J, leaving 16 bases between them. CDR1 and CDR2 from the germline V gene are SNHLY and FYNNEI.

The chain links TRBV7-9 to TRBJ2-1; 12 nucleotides line up with TRBD2. Germline-derived CDR1 and CDR2 are SEHNR and FQNEAQ (reference sequence). V gave up 4 bases and J gave up 10 bases; unmatched junction bases: 8. The CDR3 totals 15 residues. The CDR3 reads CASSYPSGGVLEQFF. CDR3 coding DNA: TGTGCCAGCAGCTACCCTAGCGGGGGGGTTTTGGAGCAGTTCTTC.